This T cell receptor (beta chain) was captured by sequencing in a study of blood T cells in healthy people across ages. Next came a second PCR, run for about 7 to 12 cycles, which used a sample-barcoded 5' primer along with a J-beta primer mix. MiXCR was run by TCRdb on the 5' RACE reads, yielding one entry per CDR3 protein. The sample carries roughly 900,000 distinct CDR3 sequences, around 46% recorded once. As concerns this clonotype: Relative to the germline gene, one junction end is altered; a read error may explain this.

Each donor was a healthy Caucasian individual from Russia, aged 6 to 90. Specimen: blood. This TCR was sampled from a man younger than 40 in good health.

The DNA for the CDR3 is TGCACCAGCAGCCAAGAAGCCAGGGGAAGCACAGATACGCAGTATTTT. Translation: CTSSQEARGSTDTQYF. This chain uses TRBV4-3 with TRBJ2-3; the D gene is possibly TRBD1 (6 bases). The germline V gene encodes CDR1 LGHNA and CDR2 YSLEER. The CDR3 sequence is 16 residues long.